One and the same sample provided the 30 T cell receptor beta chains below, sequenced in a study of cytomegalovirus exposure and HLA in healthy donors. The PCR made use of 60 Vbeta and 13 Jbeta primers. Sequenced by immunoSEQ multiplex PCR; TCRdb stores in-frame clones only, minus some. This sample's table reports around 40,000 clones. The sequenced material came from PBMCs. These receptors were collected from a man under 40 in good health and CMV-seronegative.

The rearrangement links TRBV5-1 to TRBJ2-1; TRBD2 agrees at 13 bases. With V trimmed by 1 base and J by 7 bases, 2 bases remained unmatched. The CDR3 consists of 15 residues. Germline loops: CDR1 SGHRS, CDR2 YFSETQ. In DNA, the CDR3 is TGCGCCAGCAGCTTGATGACTAGCGGGAGGAATGAGCAGTTCTTC. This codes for CASSLMTSGRNEQFF.

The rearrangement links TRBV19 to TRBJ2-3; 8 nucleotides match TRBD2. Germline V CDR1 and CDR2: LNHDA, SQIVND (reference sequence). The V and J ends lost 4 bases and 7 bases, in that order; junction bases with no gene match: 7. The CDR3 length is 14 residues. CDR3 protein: CASSSISGTNTQYF. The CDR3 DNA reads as TGTGCCAGTAGTAGTATTAGCGGGACTAATACGCAGTATTTT.

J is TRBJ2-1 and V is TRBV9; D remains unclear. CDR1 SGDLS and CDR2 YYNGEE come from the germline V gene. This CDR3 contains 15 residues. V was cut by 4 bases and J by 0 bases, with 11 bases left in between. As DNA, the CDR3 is TGTGCCAGCAGCTACGGTAGCAGCTCCTACAATGAGCAGTTCTTC. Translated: CASSYGSSSYNEQFF. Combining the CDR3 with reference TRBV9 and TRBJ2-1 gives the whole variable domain DSGVTQTPKHLITATGQRVTLRCSPRSGDLSVYWYQQSLDQGLQFLIQYYNGEERAKGNILERFSAQQFPDLHSELNLSSLELGDSALYFCASSYGSSSYNEQFFGPGTRLTVL.

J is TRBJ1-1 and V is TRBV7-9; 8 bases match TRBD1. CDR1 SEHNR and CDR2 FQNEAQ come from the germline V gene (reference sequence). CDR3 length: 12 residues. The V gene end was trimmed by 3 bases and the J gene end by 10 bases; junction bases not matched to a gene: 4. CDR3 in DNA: TGTGCCAGCAGCTTTGGACAGGGTGGAGCTTTCTTT. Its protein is CASSFGQGGAFF.

The CDR3 DNA follows: TGCGCCAGCAGCTCGCGTAGGGGTGAAGCTTTCTTT. Its protein is CASSSRRGEAFF. This chain joins TRBV5-1 and TRBJ1-1, with a tentative D call TRBD1 (5 bases). The germline V gene encodes CDR1 SGHRS and CDR2 YFSETQ. The CDR3 length is 12 residues. V lost 3 bases and J 7 bases, leaving 10 bases between the germline ends. The full variable domain, in which reference TRBV5-1 and TRBJ1-1 provide the parts outside the CDR3, is KAGVTQTPRYLIKTRGQQVTLSCSPISGHRSVSWYQQTPGQGLQFLFEYFSETQRNKGNFPGRFSGRQFSNSRSEMNVSTLELGDSALYLCASSSRRGEAFFGQGTRLTVV.

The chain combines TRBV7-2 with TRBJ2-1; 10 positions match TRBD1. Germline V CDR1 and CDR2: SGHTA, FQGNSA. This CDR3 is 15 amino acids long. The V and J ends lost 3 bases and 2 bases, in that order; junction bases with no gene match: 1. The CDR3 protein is CASSLDRGTYNEQFF. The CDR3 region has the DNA TGTGCCAGCAGCTTGGACAGGGGGACCTACAATGAGCAGTTCTTC.

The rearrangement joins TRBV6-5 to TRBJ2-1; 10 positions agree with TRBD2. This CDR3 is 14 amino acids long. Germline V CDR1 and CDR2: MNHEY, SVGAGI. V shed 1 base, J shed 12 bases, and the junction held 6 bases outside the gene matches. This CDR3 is CASSYLRLAGRQFF. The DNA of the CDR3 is TGTGCCAGCAGTTACTTAAGACTAGCGGGTCGGCAGTTCTTC.

CDR3 bases: TGTGCCAGCTCACCGCCGGGACTAACCTACGAGCAGTACTTC. Translated, it gives CASSPPGLTYEQYF. The V gene is TRBV18, the J gene TRBJ2-7; 7 nucleotides match TRBD2. The J segment lost 2 bases and the V segment lost 3 bases, leaving 4 bases of the junction unmatched. Germline V lookup: CDR1 KGHSH, CDR2 LQKENI. This CDR3 spans 14 amino acids.

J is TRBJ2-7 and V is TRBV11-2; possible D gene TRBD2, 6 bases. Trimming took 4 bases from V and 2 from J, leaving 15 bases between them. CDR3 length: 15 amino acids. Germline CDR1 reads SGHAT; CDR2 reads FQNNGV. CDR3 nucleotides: TGTGCCAGCAGCTCTCCCCGGGTAGCGGCCTACGAGCAGTACTTC. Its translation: CASSSPRVAAYEQYF.

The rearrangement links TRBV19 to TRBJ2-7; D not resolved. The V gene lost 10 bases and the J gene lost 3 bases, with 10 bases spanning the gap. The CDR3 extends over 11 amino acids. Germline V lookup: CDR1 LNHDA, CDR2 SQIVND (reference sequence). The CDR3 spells CATDDFYEQYF. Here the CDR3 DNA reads TGTGCCACCGACGACTTCTACGAGCAGTACTTC.

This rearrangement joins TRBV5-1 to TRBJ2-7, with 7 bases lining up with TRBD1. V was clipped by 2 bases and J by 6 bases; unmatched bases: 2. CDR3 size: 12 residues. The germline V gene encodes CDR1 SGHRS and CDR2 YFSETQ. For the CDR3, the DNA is TGCGCCAGCAGCTTCGGGACAGTCGAGCAGTACTTC. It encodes CASSFGTVEQYF.

The CDR3 coding sequence is TGTGCCAGCGGGCTAAATTCACCCCTCCACTTT. Residues: CASGLNSPLHF. The rearrangement joins TRBV27 to TRBJ1-6, with D uncertain. The CDR3 spans 11 residues. Germline CDR1 and CDR2: MNHEY and SMNVEV (reference sequence). V was cut by 8 bases and J by 7 bases, with 6 bases left in between.

CDR3 sequence reads: CASGCAGTGSGGANVLTF. For the CDR3, the DNA is TGTGCTAGTGGTTGCGCCGGGACAGGGAGTGGTGGGGCCAACGTCCTGACTTTC. The chain employs TRBV12-5 and TRBJ2-6, with TRBD1 matching over 9 bases. V gave up 4 bases and J gave up 3 bases; unmatched junction bases: 10. The CDR3 has 18 residues. Germline lookup yields CDR1 LGHNT and CDR2 FRNRAP.

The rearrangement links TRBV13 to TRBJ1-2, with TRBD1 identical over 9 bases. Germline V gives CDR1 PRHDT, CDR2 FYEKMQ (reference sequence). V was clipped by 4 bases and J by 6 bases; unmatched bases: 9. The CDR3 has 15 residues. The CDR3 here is CASSSQGARDNGYTF. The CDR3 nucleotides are TGTGCCAGCAGCTCACAGGGGGCGCGAGATAATGGCTACACCTTC.

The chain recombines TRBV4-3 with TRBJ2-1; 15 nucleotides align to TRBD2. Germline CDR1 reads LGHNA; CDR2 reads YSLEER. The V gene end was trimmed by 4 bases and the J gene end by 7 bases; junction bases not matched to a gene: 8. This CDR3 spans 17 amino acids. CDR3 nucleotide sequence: TGCGCCAGCAGCCCTGGCTCCGGGACTAGCGGGAGGAATGAGCAGTTCTTC. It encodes CASSPGSGTSGRNEQFF.

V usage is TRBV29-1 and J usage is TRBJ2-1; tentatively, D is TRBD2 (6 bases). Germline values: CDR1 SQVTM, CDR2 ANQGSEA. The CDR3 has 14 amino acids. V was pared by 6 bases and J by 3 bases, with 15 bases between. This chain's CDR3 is CSVPGGRGYNEQFF. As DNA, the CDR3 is TGCAGCGTCCCCGGCGGGCGGGGCTACAATGAGCAGTTCTTC.

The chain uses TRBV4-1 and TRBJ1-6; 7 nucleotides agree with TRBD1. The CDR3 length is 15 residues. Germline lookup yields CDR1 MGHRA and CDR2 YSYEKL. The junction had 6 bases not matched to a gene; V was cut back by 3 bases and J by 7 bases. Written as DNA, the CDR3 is TGCGCCAGCAGCCAGAGACAGGGTTACAATTCACCCCTCCACTTT. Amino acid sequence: CASSQRQGYNSPLHF.

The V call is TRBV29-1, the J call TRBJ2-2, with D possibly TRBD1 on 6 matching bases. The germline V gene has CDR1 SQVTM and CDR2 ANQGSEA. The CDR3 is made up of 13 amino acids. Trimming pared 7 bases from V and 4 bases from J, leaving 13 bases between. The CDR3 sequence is CSARVGGTGELFF. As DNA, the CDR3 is TGCAGCGCCAGGGTAGGGGGCACCGGGGAGCTGTTTTTT.

The CDR3 spells CASSQPGLAGGPQSFF. The CDR3 DNA sequence: TGTGCCAGTAGTCAACCGGGACTAGCGGGAGGGCCTCAGTCGTTCTTC. The J gene is TRBJ2-1, the V gene TRBV19; TRBD2 matches 16 bases. V lost 5 bases and J lost 15; bases outside the gene matches: 13. The CDR3 loop spans 16 amino acids. Germline CDR1 LNHDA, CDR2 SQIVND (reference sequence). Using reference TRBV19 and TRBJ2-1 for the parts outside the CDR3, the full variable domain is DGGITQSPKYLFRKEGQNVTLSCEQNLNHDAMYWYRQDPGQGLRLIYYSQIVNDFQKGDIAEGYSVSREKKESFPLTVTSAQKNPTAFYLCASSQPGLAGGPQSFFGPGTRLTVL.

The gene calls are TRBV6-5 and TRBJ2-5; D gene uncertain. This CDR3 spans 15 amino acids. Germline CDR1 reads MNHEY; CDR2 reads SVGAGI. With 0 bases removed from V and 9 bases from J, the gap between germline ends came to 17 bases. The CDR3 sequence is CASSYSSTPSSAQYF. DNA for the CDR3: TGTGCCAGCAGTTACTCGAGTACTCCTAGTTCGGCCCAGTACTTC.

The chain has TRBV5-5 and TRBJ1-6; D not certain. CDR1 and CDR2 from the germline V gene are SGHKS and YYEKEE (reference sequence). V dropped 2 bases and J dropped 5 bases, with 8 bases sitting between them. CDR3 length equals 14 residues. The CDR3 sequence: CASSLTVNNSPLHF. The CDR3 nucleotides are TGTGCCAGCAGCTTAACAGTTAATAATTCACCCCTCCACTTT.

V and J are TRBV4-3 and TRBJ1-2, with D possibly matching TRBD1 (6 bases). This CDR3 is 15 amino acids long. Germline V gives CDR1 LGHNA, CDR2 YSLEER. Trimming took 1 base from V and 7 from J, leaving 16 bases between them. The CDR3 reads CASSQGFQGLGGYTF. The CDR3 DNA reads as TGCGCCAGCAGCCAAGGGTTCCAGGGGCTCGGTGGCTACACCTTC.

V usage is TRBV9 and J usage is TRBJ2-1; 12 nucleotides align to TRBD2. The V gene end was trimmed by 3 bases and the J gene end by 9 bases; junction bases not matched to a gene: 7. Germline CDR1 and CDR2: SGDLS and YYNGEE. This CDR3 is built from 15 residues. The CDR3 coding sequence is TGTGCCAGCAGCGCTAGCGGGAGGGCCTCCCTTGAGCAGTTCTTC. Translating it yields CASSASGRASLEQFF.

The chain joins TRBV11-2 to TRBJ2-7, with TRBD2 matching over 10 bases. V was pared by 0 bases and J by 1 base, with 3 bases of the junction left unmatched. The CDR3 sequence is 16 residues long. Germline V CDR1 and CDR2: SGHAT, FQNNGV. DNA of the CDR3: TGTGCCAGCAGCTTAGAAGGGACTAGCGTTTCCTACGAGCAGTACTTC. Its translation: CASSLEGTSVSYEQYF.

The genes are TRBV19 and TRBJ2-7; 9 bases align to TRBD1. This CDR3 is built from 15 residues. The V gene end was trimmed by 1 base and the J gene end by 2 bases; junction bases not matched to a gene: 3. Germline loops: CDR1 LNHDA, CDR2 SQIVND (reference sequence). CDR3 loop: CASSIGTGAAYEQYF. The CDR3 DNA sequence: TGTGCCAGTAGTATAGGGACAGGGGCAGCCTACGAGCAGTACTTC.

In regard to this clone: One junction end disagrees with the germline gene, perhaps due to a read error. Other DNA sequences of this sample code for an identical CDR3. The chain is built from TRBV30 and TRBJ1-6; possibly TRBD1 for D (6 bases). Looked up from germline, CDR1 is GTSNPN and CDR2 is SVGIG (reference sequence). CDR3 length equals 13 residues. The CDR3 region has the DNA TGTGCCTGGAGTGAGGGGGGGAGTTCACCCCTACACTTT. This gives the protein CAWSEGGSSPLHF.

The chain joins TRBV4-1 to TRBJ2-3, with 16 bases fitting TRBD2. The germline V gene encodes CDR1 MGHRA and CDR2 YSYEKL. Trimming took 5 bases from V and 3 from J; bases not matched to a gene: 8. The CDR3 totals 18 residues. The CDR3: CASSSGLAGGPLTDTQYF. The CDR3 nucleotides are TGCGCCAGCAGCTCGGGACTAGCGGGAGGGCCCTTGACAGATACGCAGTATTTT.

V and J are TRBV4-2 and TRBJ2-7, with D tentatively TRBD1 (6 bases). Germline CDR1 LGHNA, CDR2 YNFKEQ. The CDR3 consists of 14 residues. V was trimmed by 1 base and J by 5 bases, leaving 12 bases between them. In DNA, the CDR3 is TGTGCCAGCAGCCAAGGGACAGCTCGGGACGAGCAGTACTTC. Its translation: CASSQGTARDEQYF.

CDR3 nucleotide sequence: TGCGCCAGCAGCTTGGGGCCGGGGACAGGGGGCCCTGGCTACACCTTC. It is translated as CASSLGPGTGGPGYTF. This sequence joins TRBV5-1 and TRBJ1-2, with 12 bases identical to TRBD1. The CDR3 spans 16 residues. J was trimmed by 7 bases and V by 0 bases; bases with no gene match: 7. The germline V gene has CDR1 SGHRS and CDR2 YFSETQ.

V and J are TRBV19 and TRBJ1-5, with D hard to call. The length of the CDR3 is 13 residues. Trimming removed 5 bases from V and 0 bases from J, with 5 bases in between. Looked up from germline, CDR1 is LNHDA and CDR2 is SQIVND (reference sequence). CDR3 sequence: CASSDYSNQPQHF. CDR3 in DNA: TGTGCCAGTAGTGACTATAGCAATCAGCCCCAGCATTTT.